Listed here are 2 T cell receptor beta chains from one sample, sequenced in a study of metastatic and nonmetastatic thyroid tumors. TCRdb re-clonotyped the PCR reads via MiXCR. The sample consists of about 45,000 clones, 3.5% to 5% of them appearing once. Prior to thyroid surgery, none of the patients had received any treatment. Material for sequencing was blood. The receptors originated from a female donor with papillary thyroid cancer or a benign thyroid nodule (not recorded which). Some clones in this sample may be carry-over from other donors' samples.

This clone was detected a few times. Given a much more abundant clone one base away, this may be a read error. The chain joins TRBV7-3 to TRBJ2-5; D not resolved. The germline V gene encodes CDR1 SGHTA and CDR2 FQGTGA. V was shortened by 5 bases and J by 4 bases, with 8 bases between the two germline ends. The length of the CDR3 is 12 residues. The CDR3 loop reads CASSLPGETQYF. The DNA of the CDR3 is TGTGCCAGCAGCCTCCCCGGAGAGACCCAGTACTTC.

Comment on this clone: Given a much more abundant clone one base away, this may be a read error. Other DNA sequences in the sample encode the same CDR3. V is TRBV30 and J is TRBJ1-2, with D hard to call. Germline assignment: CDR1 GTSNPN and CDR2 SVGIG (reference sequence). This CDR3 spans 13 amino acids. The V end was cut by 4 bases, the J end by 4 bases, with 13 bases between. The CDR3 here is CAWKADRFYGYTF. The DNA of the CDR3 is TGTGCCTGGAAGGCCGACCGGTTCTATGGCTACACCTTC. The full variable domain, its missing parts supplied by reference TRBV30 and TRBJ1-2, is SQTIHQWPATLVQPVGSPLSLECTVEGTSNPNLYWYRQAAGRGLQLLFYSVGIGQISSEVPQNLSASRPQDRQFILSSKKLLLSDSGFYLCAWKADRFYGYTFGSGTRLTVV.